The rows below give T cell receptor beta chains drawn from one sample of a study of blood T cell repertoires in COVID-19. Using immunoSEQ multiplex PCR, the repertoire was profiled, and TCRdb retains in-frame clones only, with some absent. Among some 230,000 clones listed, about 80% were seen once. The sequencing input was PBMCs or T cells enriched from blood (not recorded which). The receptors derive from a man in his forties or fifties who had recovered from COVID-19. Both conserved end residues are part of each CDR3. The order of the fields is J gene, clone size, D gene, V gene, CDR3 protein, CDR3 DNA. The D gene is left open where the match is weak. Clone size, where shown, is once, few, many, or a class for clones that have expanded.

j_call: TRBJ2-7; clone_size: .; d_call: TRBD1; v_call: TRBV19; cdr3_aa: CASSLQGAYEQYF; cdr3_nt: TGTGCCAGTAGCTTGCAGGGGGCCTACGAGCAGTACTTC
j_call: TRBJ1-5; clone_size: .; d_call: .; v_call: TRBV15; cdr3_aa: CATSRDRMTVSNQPQHF; cdr3_nt: TGTGCCACCAGCAGAGATCGTATGACAGTTAGCAATCAGCCCCAGCATTTT
j_call: TRBJ1-6; clone_size: .; d_call: TRBD1; v_call: TRBV3-1/TRBV3-2; cdr3_aa: CASSQFTGGNSPLHF; cdr3_nt: TGTGCCAGCAGCCAATTCACAGGGGGTAATTCACCCCTCCACTTT
j_call: TRBJ1-2; clone_size: .; d_call: .; v_call: TRBV27; cdr3_aa: CASSSQGNGYTF; cdr3_nt: TGTGCCAGCAGTTCCCAGGGGAATGGCTACACCTTC
j_call: TRBJ1-1; clone_size: .; d_call: .; v_call: TRBV15; cdr3_aa: CATSRVKGGNTEAFF; cdr3_nt: TGTGCCACCAGCAGAGTCAAAGGAGGGAACACTGAAGCTTTCTTT
j_call: TRBJ2-2; clone_size: .; d_call: TRBD1; v_call: TRBV5-3; cdr3_aa: CARSTYRDRGRPCTGELFF; cdr3_nt: TGTGCCAGAAGCACCTACCGGGACAGGGGGCGCCCATGCACCGGGGAGCTGTTTTTT
j_call: TRBJ2-7; clone_size: .; d_call: .; v_call: TRBV7-2; cdr3_aa: CASSQSLTYSSYEQYF; cdr3_nt: TGTGCCAGCAGCCAAAGCCTGACTTATAGCTCCTACGAGCAGTACTTC
j_call: TRBJ2-2; clone_size: .; d_call: TRBD2; v_call: TRBV7-3; cdr3_aa: CASSISSGRVNGELFF; cdr3_nt: TGTGCCAGCAGCATTTCTAGCGGGAGGGTAAACGGGGAGCTGTTTTTT
j_call: TRBJ2-1; clone_size: .; d_call: .; v_call: TRBV24-1; cdr3_aa: CATGQGAYNEQFF; cdr3_nt: TGTGCCACCGGGCAGGGCGCCTACAATGAGCAGTTCTTC
j_call: TRBJ1-6; clone_size: .; d_call: TRBD1; v_call: TRBV18; cdr3_aa: CASSPGQGIGSPLHF; cdr3_nt: TGTGCCAGCTCACCGGGACAGGGGATTGGTTCACCCCTCCACTTT
j_call: TRBJ2-3; clone_size: .; d_call: TRBD2; v_call: TRBV10-3; cdr3_aa: CATQLGRGGTDTQYF; cdr3_nt: TGTGCCACCCAGTTAGGGCGGGGGGGCACAGATACGCAGTATTTT
j_call: TRBJ2-5; clone_size: once; d_call: TRBD1; v_call: TRBV5-4; cdr3_aa: CASSAGQGGTQYF; cdr3_nt: TGTGCCAGCAGCGCCGGACAGGGCGGGACCCAGTACTTC
j_call: TRBJ1-2; clone_size: .; d_call: .; v_call: TRBV5-1; cdr3_aa: CASSLAVSGNYGYTF; cdr3_nt: TGCGCCAGCAGCTTGGCTGTCAGCGGTAACTATGGCTACACCTTC
j_call: TRBJ1-2; clone_size: .; d_call: .; v_call: TRBV5-6; cdr3_aa: CASSLGASGYTF; cdr3_nt: TGTGCCAGCAGCTTGGGGGCTTCAGGCTACACCTTC
j_call: TRBJ2-5; clone_size: once; d_call: TRBD1; v_call: TRBV5-1; cdr3_aa: CASSRQTGDVETQYF; cdr3_nt: TGCGCCAGCAGCCGACAGACAGGGGATGTAGAGACCCAGTACTTC
j_call: TRBJ2-7; clone_size: .; d_call: TRBD1; v_call: TRBV5-8; cdr3_aa: CASSLSGSGTGKDEQYF; cdr3_nt: TGTGCCAGCAGCTTAAGTGGGTCCGGGACAGGAAAGGACGAGCAGTACTTC
j_call: TRBJ2-5; clone_size: .; d_call: .; v_call: TRBV19; cdr3_aa: CASSIGSQETQYF; cdr3_nt: TGTGCCAGTAGTATTGGCAGCCAAGAGACCCAGTACTTC
j_call: TRBJ1-1; clone_size: many; d_call: .; v_call: TRBV29-1; cdr3_aa: CSVRTGNTEAFF; cdr3_nt: TGCAGCGTCCGAACAGGGAACACTGAAGCTTTCTTT
j_call: TRBJ1-2; clone_size: once; d_call: TRBD1; v_call: TRBV5-1; cdr3_aa: CASSQQGAEGYTF; cdr3_nt: TGCGCCAGCAGCCAACAGGGGGCTGAAGGCTACACCTTC
j_call: TRBJ1-2; clone_size: .; d_call: TRBD1; v_call: TRBV28; cdr3_aa: CASSFEDRVGYGYTF; cdr3_nt: TGTGCCAGCAGTTTCGAGGACAGGGTGGGGTATGGCTACACCTTC
j_call: TRBJ1-1; clone_size: .; d_call: .; v_call: TRBV28; cdr3_aa: CASSLRTGGQSEAFF; cdr3_nt: TGTGCCAGCAGTTTACGTACAGGAGGGCAGAGTGAAGCTTTCTTT
j_call: TRBJ2-5; clone_size: .; d_call: TRBD1; v_call: TRBV7-2; cdr3_aa: CASSLRAGVGTGQETQYF; cdr3_nt: TGTGCCAGCAGCTTAAGGGCGGGTGTCGGGACAGGGCAAGAGACCCAGTACTTC
j_call: TRBJ1-4; clone_size: .; d_call: TRBD1; v_call: TRBV9; cdr3_aa: CASSPSRDRHNEKLFF; cdr3_nt: TGTGCCAGCAGCCCCTCAAGGGACAGACATAATGAAAAACTGTTTTTT
j_call: TRBJ1-2; clone_size: .; d_call: .; v_call: TRBV2; cdr3_aa: CASRPRSYYGYTF; cdr3_nt: TGTGCCAGCAGGCCCCGGTCTTACTATGGCTACACCTTC
j_call: TRBJ2-3; clone_size: .; d_call: TRBD2; v_call: TRBV3-1/TRBV3-2; cdr3_aa: CASSYTSGTTDTQYF; cdr3_nt: TGTGCCAGCAGCTATACTAGCGGAACCACAGATACGCAGTATTTT
j_call: TRBJ1-6; clone_size: .; d_call: .; v_call: TRBV18; cdr3_aa: CASSPTPLTTSSPLHF; cdr3_nt: TGTGCCAGCTCACCAACCCCGCTTACCACAAGTTCACCCCTCCACTTT
j_call: TRBJ1-2; clone_size: .; d_call: .; v_call: TRBV6-5; cdr3_aa: CASEGGGGYTF; cdr3_nt: TGTGCCAGCGAGGGAGGGGGGGGCTACACCTTC
j_call: TRBJ1-5; clone_size: .; d_call: .; v_call: TRBV29-1; cdr3_aa: CSVESQGGQPQHF; cdr3_nt: TGCAGCGTTGAATCCCAGGGTGGTCAGCCCCAGCATTTT
j_call: TRBJ2-3; clone_size: .; d_call: TRBD1; v_call: TRBV5-1; cdr3_aa: CASSLSTGNTDTQYF; cdr3_nt: TGCGCCAGCAGCTTGTCGACAGGGAATACAGATACGCAGTATTTT
j_call: TRBJ2-7; clone_size: .; d_call: .; v_call: TRBV18; cdr3_aa: CASSPPGRGEEEQYF; cdr3_nt: TGTGCCAGCTCACCCCCCGGCAGGGGGGAAGAAGAGCAGTACTTC
j_call: TRBJ1-1; clone_size: .; d_call: TRBD1; v_call: TRBV29-1; cdr3_aa: CSVGAGGTEAFF; cdr3_nt: TGCAGCGTTGGGGCAGGGGGGACTGAAGCTTTCTTT
j_call: TRBJ2-2; clone_size: few; d_call: TRBD2; v_call: TRBV9; cdr3_aa: CASSLRSSGRSPGELFF; cdr3_nt: TGTGCCAGCAGCTTGAGGTCTAGCGGGAGAAGCCCCGGGGAGCTGTTTTTT
j_call: TRBJ2-7; clone_size: .; d_call: .; v_call: TRBV21-1; cdr3_aa: CAPGLAGRSYEQYF; cdr3_nt: TGTGCCCCAGGACTAGCGGGCCGATCCTACGAGCAGTACTTC
j_call: TRBJ1-4; clone_size: .; d_call: .; v_call: TRBV4-1; cdr3_aa: CASSLGQNEKLFF; cdr3_nt: TGCGCCAGCAGCCTCGGACAGAATGAAAAACTGTTTTTT
j_call: TRBJ2-2; clone_size: .; d_call: .; v_call: TRBV15; cdr3_aa: CATSRDPGAGELFF; cdr3_nt: TGTGCCACCAGCAGAGATCCCGGGGCCGGGGAGCTGTTTTTT
j_call: TRBJ2-2; clone_size: .; d_call: TRBD2; v_call: TRBV7-6; cdr3_aa: CASSLRGGANTGELFF; cdr3_nt: TGTGCCAGCAGCTTACGCGGGGGGGCCAATACAGGGGAGCTGTTTTTT
j_call: TRBJ1-1; clone_size: .; d_call: .; v_call: TRBV5-8; cdr3_aa: CASSEYRESSEAFF; cdr3_nt: TGTGCCAGCAGCGAATACAGGGAGAGCTCTGAAGCTTTCTTT
j_call: TRBJ1-2; clone_size: .; d_call: TRBD1; v_call: TRBV28; cdr3_aa: CASSRRDRGYYGYTF; cdr3_nt: TGTGCCAGCAGTCGTCGGGACAGGGGGTACTATGGCTACACCTTC
j_call: TRBJ1-2; clone_size: .; d_call: TRBD1; v_call: TRBV30; cdr3_aa: CAWRDPGQGYGYTF; cdr3_nt: TGTGCCTGGAGGGATCCGGGACAGGGATATGGCTACACCTTC
j_call: TRBJ2-1; clone_size: .; d_call: .; v_call: TRBV11-2; cdr3_aa: CASSLGANEQFF; cdr3_nt: TGTGCCAGCAGCTTAGGCGCCAATGAGCAGTTCTTC
j_call: TRBJ1-1; clone_size: .; d_call: .; v_call: TRBV5-1; cdr3_aa: CASSFSGGGGTEAFF; cdr3_nt: TGCGCCAGCAGCTTTTCAGGTGGGGGCGGGACTGAAGCTTTCTTT
j_call: TRBJ1-3; clone_size: .; d_call: .; v_call: TRBV15; cdr3_aa: CATSRDIRREAGTQPGNTIYF; cdr3_nt: TGTGCCACCAGCAGAGATATACGTAGAGAGGCCGGGACACAGCCCGGAAACACCATATATTTT
j_call: TRBJ2-7; clone_size: few; d_call: .; v_call: TRBV28; cdr3_aa: CASSLVHSGGANEQYF; cdr3_nt: TGTGCCAGCAGTTTAGTGCACTCGGGCGGGGCGAACGAGCAGTACTTC
j_call: TRBJ1-3; clone_size: .; d_call: .; v_call: TRBV5-5; cdr3_aa: CASSPLDSGNTIYF; cdr3_nt: TGTGCCAGCAGCCCTTTAGACTCTGGAAACACCATATATTTT
j_call: TRBJ2-1; clone_size: .; d_call: TRBD1; v_call: TRBV14; cdr3_aa: CASSTRQGITYNEQFF; cdr3_nt: TGTGCCAGCAGCACCCGACAGGGGATCACCTACAATGAGCAGTTCTTC
j_call: TRBJ2-3; clone_size: .; d_call: TRBD2; v_call: TRBV9; cdr3_aa: CASSPTSGSPLRADTQYF; cdr3_nt: TGTGCCAGCAGCCCGACTAGCGGGAGTCCCCTCAGGGCAGATACGCAGTATTTT
j_call: TRBJ1-3; clone_size: .; d_call: .; v_call: TRBV7-6; cdr3_aa: CASSSGVSGNTIYF; cdr3_nt: TGTGCCAGCAGCTCAGGGGTCTCTGGAAACACCATATATTTT
j_call: TRBJ2-1; clone_size: .; d_call: TRBD2; v_call: TRBV30; cdr3_aa: CAWRGTSVLTNEQFF; cdr3_nt: TGTGCCTGGAGGGGGACTAGCGTTTTGACCAATGAGCAGTTCTTC
j_call: TRBJ2-1; clone_size: .; d_call: .; v_call: TRBV5-4; cdr3_aa: CASSVSNVRGNEQFF; cdr3_nt: TGTGCCAGCAGCGTATCTAATGTGCGGGGTAATGAGCAGTTCTTC
j_call: TRBJ2-7; clone_size: .; d_call: TRBD2; v_call: TRBV7-8; cdr3_aa: CASSPPGTSAYEQYF; cdr3_nt: TGTGCCAGCAGCCCTCCCGGGACTAGCGCCTACGAGCAGTACTTC
j_call: TRBJ2-7; clone_size: .; d_call: .; v_call: TRBV14; cdr3_aa: CASSQDIGNYEQYF; cdr3_nt: TGTGCCAGCAGCCAAGATATCGGGAACTACGAGCAGTACTTC
j_call: TRBJ1-2; clone_size: .; d_call: .; v_call: TRBV7-9; cdr3_aa: CASSLMAANYGYTF; cdr3_nt: TGTGCCAGCAGCTTAATGGCGGCTAACTATGGCTACACCTTC
j_call: TRBJ1-5; clone_size: .; d_call: .; v_call: TRBV5-8; cdr3_aa: CASSLGSRTSHF; cdr3_nt: TGTGCCAGCAGCTTGGGCAGCAGGACATCGCATTTT
j_call: TRBJ2-5; clone_size: .; d_call: TRBD2; v_call: TRBV27; cdr3_aa: CASSSGTSGRRQETQYF; cdr3_nt: TGTGCCAGCAGTTCCGGGACTAGCGGGAGACGGCAAGAGACCCAGTACTTC
j_call: TRBJ1-3; clone_size: .; d_call: .; v_call: TRBV5-1; cdr3_aa: CASSATTGSFGNTIYF; cdr3_nt: TGCGCCAGCAGCGCAACTACAGGGTCCTTTGGAAACACCATATATTTT